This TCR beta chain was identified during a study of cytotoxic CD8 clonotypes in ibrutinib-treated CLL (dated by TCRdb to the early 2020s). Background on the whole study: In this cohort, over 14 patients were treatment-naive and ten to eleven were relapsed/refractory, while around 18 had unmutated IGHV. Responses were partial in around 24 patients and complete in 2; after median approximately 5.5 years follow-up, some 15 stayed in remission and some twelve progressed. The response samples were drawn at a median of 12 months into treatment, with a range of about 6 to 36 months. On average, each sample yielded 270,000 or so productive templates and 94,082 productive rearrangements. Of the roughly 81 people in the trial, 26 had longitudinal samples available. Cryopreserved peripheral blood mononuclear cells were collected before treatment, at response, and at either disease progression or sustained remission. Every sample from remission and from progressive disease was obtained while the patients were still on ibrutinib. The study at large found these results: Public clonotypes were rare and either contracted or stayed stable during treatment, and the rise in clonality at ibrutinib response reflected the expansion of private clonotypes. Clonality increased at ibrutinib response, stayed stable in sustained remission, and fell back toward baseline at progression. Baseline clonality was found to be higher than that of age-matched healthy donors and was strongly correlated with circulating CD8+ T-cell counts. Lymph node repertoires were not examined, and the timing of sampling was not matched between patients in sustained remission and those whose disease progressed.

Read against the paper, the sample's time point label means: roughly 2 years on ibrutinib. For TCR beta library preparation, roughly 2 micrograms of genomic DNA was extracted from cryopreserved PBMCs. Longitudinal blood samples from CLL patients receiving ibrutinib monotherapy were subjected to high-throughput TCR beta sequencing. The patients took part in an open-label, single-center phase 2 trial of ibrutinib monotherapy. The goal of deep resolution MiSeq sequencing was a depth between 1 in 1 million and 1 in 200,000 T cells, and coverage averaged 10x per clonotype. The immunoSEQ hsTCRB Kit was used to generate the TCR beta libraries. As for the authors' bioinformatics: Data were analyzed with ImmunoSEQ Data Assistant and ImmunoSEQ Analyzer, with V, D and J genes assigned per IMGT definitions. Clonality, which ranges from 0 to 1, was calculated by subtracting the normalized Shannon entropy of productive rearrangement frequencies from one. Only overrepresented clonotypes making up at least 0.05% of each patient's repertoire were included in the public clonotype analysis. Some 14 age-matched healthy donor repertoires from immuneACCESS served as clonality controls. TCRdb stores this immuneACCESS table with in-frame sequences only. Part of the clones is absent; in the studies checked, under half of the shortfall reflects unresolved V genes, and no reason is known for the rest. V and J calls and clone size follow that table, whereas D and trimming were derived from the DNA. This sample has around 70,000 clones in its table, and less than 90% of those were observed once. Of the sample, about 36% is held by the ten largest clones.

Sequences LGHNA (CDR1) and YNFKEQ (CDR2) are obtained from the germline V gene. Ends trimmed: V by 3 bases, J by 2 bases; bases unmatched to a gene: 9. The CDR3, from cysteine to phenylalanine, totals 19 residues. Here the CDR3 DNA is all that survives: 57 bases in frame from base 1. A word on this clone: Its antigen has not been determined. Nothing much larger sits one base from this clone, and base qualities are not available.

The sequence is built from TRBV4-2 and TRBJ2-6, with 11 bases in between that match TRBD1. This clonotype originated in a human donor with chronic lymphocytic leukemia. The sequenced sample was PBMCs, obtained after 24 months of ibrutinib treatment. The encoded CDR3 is CASSQGSGTGGTGANVLTF. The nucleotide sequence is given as TGTGCCAGCAGCCAGGGGTCCGGGACAGGGGGGACTGGGGCCAACGTCCTGACTTTC.